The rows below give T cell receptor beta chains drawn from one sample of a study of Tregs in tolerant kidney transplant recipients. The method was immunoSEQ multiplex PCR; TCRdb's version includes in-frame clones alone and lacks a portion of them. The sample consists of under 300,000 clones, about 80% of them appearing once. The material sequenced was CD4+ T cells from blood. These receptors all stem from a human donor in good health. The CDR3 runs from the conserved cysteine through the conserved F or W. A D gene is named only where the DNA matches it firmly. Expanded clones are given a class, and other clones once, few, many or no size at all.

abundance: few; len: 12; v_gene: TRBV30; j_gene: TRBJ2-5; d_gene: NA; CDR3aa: CAWSPGGETQYF; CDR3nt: TGTGCCTGGAGTCCGGGTGGGGAGACCCAGTACTTC
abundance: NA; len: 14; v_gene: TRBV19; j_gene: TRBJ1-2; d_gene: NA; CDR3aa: CASSMSGDGYGYTF; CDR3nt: TGTGCCAGTAGTATGTCAGGGGATGGCTATGGCTACACCTTC
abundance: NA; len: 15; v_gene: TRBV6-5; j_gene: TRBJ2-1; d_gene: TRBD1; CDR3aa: CASSTDRGTYNEQFF; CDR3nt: TGTGCCAGCAGTACGGACAGGGGCACCTACAATGAGCAGTTCTTC
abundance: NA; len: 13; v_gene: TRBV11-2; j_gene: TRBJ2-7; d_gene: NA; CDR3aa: CASSEGPLSEQYF; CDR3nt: TGTGCCAGCAGCGAAGGCCCTTTGTCCGAGCAGTACTTC
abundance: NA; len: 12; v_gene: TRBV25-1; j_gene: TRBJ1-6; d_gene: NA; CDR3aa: CASSAQNSPLHF; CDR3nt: TGTGCCAGCAGTGCACAGAATTCACCCCTCCACTTT
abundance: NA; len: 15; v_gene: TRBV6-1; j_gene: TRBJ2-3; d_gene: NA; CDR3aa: CASSEWRRDTDTQYF; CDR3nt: TGTGCCAGCAGTGAATGGAGACGGGACACAGATACGCAGTATTTT
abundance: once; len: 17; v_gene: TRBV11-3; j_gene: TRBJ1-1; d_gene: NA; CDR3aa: CASSLEGPGVPNTEAFF; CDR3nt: TGTGCCAGCAGCTTAGAAGGGCCGGGGGTGCCGAACACTGAAGCTTTCTTT
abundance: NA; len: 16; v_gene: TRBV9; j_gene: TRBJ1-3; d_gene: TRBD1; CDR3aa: CASRRGTGGTGNTIYF; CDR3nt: TGTGCCAGCAGGCGCGGGACAGGGGGAACTGGAAACACCATATATTTT
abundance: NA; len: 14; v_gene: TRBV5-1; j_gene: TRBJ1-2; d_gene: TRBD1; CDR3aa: CASSYQGGNYGYTF; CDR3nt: TGCGCCAGCAGCTACCAGGGGGGTAACTATGGCTACACCTTC
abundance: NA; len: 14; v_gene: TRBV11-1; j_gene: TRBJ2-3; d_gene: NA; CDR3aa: CASSLGRSTDTQYF; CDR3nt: TGTGCCAGCAGCTTAGGTCGTAGCACAGATACGCAGTATTTT
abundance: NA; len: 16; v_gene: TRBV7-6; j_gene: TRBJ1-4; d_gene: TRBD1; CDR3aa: CASSTRTGATNEKLFF; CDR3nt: TGTGCCAGCAGCACCCGTACAGGGGCCACCAATGAAAAACTGTTTTTT
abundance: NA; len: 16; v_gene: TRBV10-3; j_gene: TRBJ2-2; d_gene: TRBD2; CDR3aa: CAISKLAGGNTGELFF; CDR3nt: TGTGCCATCAGTAAACTAGCGGGGGGGAACACCGGGGAGCTGTTTTTT
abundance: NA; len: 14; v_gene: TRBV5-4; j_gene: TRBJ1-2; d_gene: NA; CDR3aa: CASSLEQRRNGYTF; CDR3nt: TGTGCCAGCAGCTTAGAACAGCGGCGGAATGGCTACACCTTC
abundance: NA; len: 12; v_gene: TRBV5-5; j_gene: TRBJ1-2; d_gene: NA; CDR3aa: CASSQTQGGYTF; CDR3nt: TGTGCCAGCAGCCAAACACAGGGAGGCTACACCTTC
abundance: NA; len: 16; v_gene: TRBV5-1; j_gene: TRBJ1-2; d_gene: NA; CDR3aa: CASSPHTGTPTGGYTF; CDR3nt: TGCGCCAGCAGCCCACACACCGGGACGCCCACGGGTGGCTACACCTTC
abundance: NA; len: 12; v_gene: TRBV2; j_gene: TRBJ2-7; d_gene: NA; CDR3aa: CASSDPSYEQYF; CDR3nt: TGTGCCAGCAGCGACCCCAGCTACGAGCAGTACTTC
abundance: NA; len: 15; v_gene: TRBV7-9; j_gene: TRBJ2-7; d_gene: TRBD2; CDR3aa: CASSPQGRGRYEQYF; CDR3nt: TGTGCCAGCAGCCCCCAGGGACGCGGGAGATACGAGCAGTACTTC
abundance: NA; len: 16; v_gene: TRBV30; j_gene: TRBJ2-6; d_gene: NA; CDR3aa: CAFPAGAGSGANVLTF; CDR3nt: TGTGCCTTCCCAGCGGGTGCCGGCTCTGGGGCCAACGTCCTGACTTTC
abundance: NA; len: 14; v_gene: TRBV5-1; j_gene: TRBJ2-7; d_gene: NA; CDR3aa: CASSSERGVYEQYF; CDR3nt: TGCGCCAGCAGCTCGGAGAGGGGGGTGTACGAGCAGTACTTC
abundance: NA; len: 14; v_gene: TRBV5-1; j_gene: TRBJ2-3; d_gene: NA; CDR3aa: CASSLEADTDTQYF; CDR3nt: TGCGCCAGCAGCTTGGAGGCAGACACAGATACGCAGTATTTT
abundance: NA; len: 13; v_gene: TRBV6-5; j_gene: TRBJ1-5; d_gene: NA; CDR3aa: CATTPGSNQPQHF; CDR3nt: TGTGCCACCACCCCCGGGTCCAATCAGCCCCAGCATTTT
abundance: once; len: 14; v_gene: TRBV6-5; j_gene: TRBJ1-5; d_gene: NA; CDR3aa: CASSIIQGNQPQHF; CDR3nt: TGTGCCAGCAGTATCATCCAGGGCAATCAGCCCCAGCATTTT
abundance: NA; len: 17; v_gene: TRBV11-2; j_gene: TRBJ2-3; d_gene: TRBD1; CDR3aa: CASSGRRQGPTADTQYF; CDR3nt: TGTGCCAGCAGCGGACGTAGACAGGGCCCGACGGCAGATACGCAGTATTTT
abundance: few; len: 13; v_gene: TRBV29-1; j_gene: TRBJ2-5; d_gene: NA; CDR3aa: CSVGAVSAETQYF; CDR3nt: TGCAGCGTTGGGGCGGTCTCGGCGGAGACCCAGTACTTC
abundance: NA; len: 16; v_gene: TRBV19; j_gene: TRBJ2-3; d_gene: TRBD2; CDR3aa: CASSTLAGATVGTQYF; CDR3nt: TGTGCCAGTAGCACACTAGCGGGAGCGACCGTTGGTACGCAGTATTTT
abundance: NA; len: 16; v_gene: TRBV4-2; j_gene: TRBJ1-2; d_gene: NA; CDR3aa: CASSPPAQRANYGYTF; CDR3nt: TGTGCCAGCAGCCCCCCGGCCCAGCGGGCTAACTATGGCTACACCTTC
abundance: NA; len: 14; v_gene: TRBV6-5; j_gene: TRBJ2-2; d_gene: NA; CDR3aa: CASSRYRNTGELFF; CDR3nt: TGTGCCAGCAGTCGCTACAGGAACACCGGGGAGCTGTTTTTT
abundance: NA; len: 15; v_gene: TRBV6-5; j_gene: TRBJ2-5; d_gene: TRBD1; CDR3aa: CASSYGTGRGETQYF; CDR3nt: TGTGCCAGCAGTTACGGGACAGGGAGAGGAGAGACCCAGTACTTC
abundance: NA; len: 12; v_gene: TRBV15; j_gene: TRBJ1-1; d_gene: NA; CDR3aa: CATSRLNTEAFF; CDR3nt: TGTGCCACCAGCAGACTCAACACTGAAGCTTTCTTT
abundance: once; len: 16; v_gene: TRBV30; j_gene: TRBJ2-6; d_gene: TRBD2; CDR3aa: CARGGTGLSGANVLTF; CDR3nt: TGTGCCCGGGGGGGCACCGGGCTCTCTGGGGCCAACGTCCTGACTTTC
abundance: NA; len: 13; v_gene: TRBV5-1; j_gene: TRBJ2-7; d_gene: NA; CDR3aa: CASSPVGFYEQYF; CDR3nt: TGCGCCAGCAGCCCCGTGGGGTTCTACGAGCAGTACTTC
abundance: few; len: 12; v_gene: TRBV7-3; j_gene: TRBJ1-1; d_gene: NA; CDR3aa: CASAPPRGAAFF; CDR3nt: TGTGCCAGTGCCCCGCCGCGAGGTGCAGCTTTCTTT
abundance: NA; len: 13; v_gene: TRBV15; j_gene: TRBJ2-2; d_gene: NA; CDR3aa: CATSREGGGELFF; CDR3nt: TGTGCCACCAGCAGAGAGGGGGGCGGGGAGCTGTTTTTT
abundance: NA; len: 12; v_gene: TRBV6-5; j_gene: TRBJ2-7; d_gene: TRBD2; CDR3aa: CASRGLAYEQYF; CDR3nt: TGTGCCAGCAGGGGACTAGCCTACGAGCAGTACTTC
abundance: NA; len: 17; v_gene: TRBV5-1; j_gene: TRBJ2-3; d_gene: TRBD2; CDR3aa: CASSLAPGTSGTDTQYF; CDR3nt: TGCGCCAGCAGCTTGGCTCCCGGGACTAGCGGCACAGATACGCAGTATTTT
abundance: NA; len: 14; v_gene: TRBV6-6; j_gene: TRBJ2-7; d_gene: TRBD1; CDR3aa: CASSVRDRGLEQYF; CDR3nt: TGTGCCAGCAGTGTCCGGGACAGGGGTCTCGAGCAGTACTTC
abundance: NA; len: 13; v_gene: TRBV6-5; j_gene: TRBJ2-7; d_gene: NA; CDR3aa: CASSYREEYEQYF; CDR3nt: TGTGCCAGCAGTTACAGGGAGGAGTACGAGCAGTACTTC
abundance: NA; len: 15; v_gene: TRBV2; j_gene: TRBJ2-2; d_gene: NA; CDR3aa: CASSGGGGSTGELFF; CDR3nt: TGTGCCAGCAGTGGGGGTGGAGGAAGCACCGGGGAGCTGTTTTTT
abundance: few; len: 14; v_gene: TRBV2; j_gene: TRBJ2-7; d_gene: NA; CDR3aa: CASSGRTTSYEQYF; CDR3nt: TGTGCCAGCAGTGGGAGGACTACCTCCTACGAGCAGTACTTC
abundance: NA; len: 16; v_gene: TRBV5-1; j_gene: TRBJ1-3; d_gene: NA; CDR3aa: CASSEGQLSSGNTIYF; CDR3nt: TGCGCCAGCAGCGAAGGACAGTTGAGCTCTGGAAACACCATATATTTT
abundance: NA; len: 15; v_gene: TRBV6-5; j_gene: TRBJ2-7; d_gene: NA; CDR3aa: CASSYKSPGSYEQYF; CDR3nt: TGTGCCAGCAGTTACAAGTCCCCCGGGTCCTACGAGCAGTACTTC
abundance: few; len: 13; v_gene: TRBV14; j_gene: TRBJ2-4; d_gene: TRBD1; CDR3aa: CASRQDRQAIQYF; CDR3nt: TGTGCCAGCAGACAGGACAGGCAGGCCATTCAGTACTTC
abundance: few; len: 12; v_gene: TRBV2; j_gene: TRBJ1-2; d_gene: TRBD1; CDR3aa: CASREGARGYTF; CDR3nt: TGTGCCAGCAGGGAGGGGGCGCGGGGCTACACCTTC
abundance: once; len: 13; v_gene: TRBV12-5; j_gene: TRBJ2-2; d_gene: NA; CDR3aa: CASGSDWAGELFF; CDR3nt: TGTGCTAGTGGTTCCGATTGGGCCGGGGAGCTGTTTTTT
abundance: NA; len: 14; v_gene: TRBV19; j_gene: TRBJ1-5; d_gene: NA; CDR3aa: CASSIVPVDQPQHF; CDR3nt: TGTGCCAGTAGTATAGTGCCAGTCGATCAGCCCCAGCATTTT
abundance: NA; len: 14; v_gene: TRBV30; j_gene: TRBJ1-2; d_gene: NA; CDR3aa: CAWSGAKANYGYTF; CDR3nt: TGTGCCTGGAGTGGCGCAAAGGCTAACTATGGCTACACCTTC
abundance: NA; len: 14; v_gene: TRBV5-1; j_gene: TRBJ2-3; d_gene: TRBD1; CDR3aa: CASSTGQITDTQYF; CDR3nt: TGCGCCAGCAGCACGGGACAGATTACAGATACGCAGTATTTT
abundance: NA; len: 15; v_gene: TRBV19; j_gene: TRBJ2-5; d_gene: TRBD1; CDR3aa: CASSRDRRYQETQYF; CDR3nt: TGTGCCAGTAGTAGGGACAGGAGGTACCAAGAGACCCAGTACTTC
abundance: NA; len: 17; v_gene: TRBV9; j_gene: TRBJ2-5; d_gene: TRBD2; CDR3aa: CASSVGGSGRYRETQYF; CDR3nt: TGTGCCAGCAGCGTAGGAGGTAGCGGGAGATACCGGGAGACCCAGTACTTC
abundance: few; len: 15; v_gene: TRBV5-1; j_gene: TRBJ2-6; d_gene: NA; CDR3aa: CASSLDPTGANVLTF; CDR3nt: TGCGCCAGCAGCTTGGACCCGACTGGGGCCAACGTCCTGACTTTC
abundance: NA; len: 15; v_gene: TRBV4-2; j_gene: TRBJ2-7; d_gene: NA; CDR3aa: CASSPPLRVTYEQYF; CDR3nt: TGTGCCAGCAGCCCTCCTCTCCGCGTCACCTACGAGCAGTACTTC
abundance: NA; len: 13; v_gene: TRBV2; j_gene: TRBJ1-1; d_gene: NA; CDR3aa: CASSGGVNTEAFF; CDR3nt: TGTGCCAGCAGTGGGGGAGTGAACACTGAAGCTTTCTTT
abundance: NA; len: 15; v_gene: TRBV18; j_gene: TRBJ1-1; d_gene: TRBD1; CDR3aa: CASSLERQGATEAFF; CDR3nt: TGTGCCAGCTCACTAGAGAGACAGGGGGCCACTGAAGCTTTCTTT
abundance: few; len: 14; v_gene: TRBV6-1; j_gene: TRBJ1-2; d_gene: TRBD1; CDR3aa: CASTEQGRNYGYTF; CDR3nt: TGTGCCAGCACTGAACAGGGGCGTAACTATGGCTACACCTTC
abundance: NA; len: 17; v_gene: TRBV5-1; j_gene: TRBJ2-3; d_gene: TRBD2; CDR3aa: CASSSGPLAGDTDTQYF; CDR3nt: TGCGCCAGCAGCTCCGGTCCCCTAGCGGGGGACACAGATACGCAGTATTTT
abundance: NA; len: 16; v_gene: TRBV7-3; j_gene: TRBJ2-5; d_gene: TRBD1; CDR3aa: CASSLSPGQGLETQYF; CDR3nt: TGTGCCAGCAGCTTAAGCCCGGGACAGGGTTTGGAGACCCAGTACTTC
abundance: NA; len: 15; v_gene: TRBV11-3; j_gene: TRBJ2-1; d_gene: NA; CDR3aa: CASSRTGGVGNEQFF; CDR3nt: TGTGCCAGCAGCAGAACAGGGGGGGTAGGCAATGAGCAGTTCTTC
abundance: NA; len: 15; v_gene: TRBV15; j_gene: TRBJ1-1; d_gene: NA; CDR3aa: CATSAKPPRNTEAFF; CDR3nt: TGTGCCACCAGTGCGAAGCCTCCAAGGAACACTGAAGCTTTCTTT
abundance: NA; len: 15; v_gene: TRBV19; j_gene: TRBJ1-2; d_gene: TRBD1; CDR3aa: CASSIEHRGRQGYTF; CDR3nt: TGTGCCAGTAGTATCGAGCACAGGGGCAGGCAGGGCTACACCTTC
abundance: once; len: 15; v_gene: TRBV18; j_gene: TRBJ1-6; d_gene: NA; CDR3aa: CASSPRTGRNSPLHF; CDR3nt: TGTGCCAGCTCACCAAGGACTGGAAGAAATTCACCCCTCCACTTT